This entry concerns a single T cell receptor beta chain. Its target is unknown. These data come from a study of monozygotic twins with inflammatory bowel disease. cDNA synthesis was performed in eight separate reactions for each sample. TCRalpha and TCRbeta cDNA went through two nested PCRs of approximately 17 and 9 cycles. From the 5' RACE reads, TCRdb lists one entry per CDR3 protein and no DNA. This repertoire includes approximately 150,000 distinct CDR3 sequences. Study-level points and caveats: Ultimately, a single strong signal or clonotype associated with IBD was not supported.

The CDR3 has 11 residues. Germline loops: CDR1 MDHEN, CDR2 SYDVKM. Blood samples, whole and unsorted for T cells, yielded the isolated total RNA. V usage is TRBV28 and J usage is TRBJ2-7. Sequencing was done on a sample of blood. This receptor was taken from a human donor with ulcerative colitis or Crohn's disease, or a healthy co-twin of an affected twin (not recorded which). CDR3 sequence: CASSYAHEQYF. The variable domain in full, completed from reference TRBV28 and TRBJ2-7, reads DVKVTQSSRYLVKRTGEKVFLECVQDMDHENMFWYRQDPGLGLRLIYFSYDVKMKEKGDIPEGYSVSREKKERFSLILESASTNQTSMYLCASSYAHEQYFGPGTRLTVT.